Sequencing of this T cell receptor beta chain was carried out in a study of CD8+ T cells in alopecia areata. Across the study: Oral tofacitinib (5 to 10 mg twice daily) was administered to treated patients. Tofacitinib dosing lasted 6 to 18 months, which was then followed by 6 months off drug.

RNA extraction was followed by reverse transcription into cDNA, which acted as the sequencing template. Assay: immunoSEQ multiplex PCR; the TCRdb copy retains only in-frame clones and omits some. Among some 99,000 clones, roughly 64% were seen once, and the ten largest hold about 16%. General study results and limits: There was only one nonresponder, so it was unclear how baseline CD8+ expansion relates to response.

The treatment is: oral pan-JAK inhibitor, 5-10 mg twice daily. This clone is a singleton in its sample. The antigen remains undetermined. The CDR3 is made up of 10 amino acids. Germline V lookup: CDR1 SQVTM, CDR2 ANQGSEA. V was pared by 5 bases and J by 7 bases, with 8 bases between. This clonotype was obtained from a human donor with alopecia areata. The V call is TRBV29-1, the J call TRBJ1-1, with D maybe TRBD1 (6 bases). Sequencing was performed on CD8+ T cells sorted from blood, taken at week 4, from a patient treated with tofacitinib. This CDR3 is CSVPGHEAFF. CDR3 bases: TGCAGCGTTCCGGGACATGAAGCTTTCTTT.